These T cell receptor beta chains were read from a single sample in a study of regulatory and conventional T cells in RAG deficiency. Generated by immunoSEQ multiplex PCR, the TCRdb table keeps only in-frame clones and is missing some. The repertoire holds about 50,000 clones, with around 90% as singletons. These data were also reused for a study on regulatory T cells.

Material: CD4+ effector T cells sorted from blood. These TCRs come from a human donor in good health. The CDR3 runs from the conserved cysteine through the conserved F or W. Each record gives: J gene, clone size, V gene, D gene, CDR3 DNA, CDR3 protein. D genes are given only for firm matches. Some rows have no size entry. The others give once, few or many, or a class for an expanded clone.

TRBJ2-2 | NA | TRBV7-9 | NA | TGTGCCAGCAGCTTGAGCTCCGGGGAGCTGTTTTTT | CASSLSSGELFF
TRBJ2-7 | NA | TRBV5-6 | TRBD1 | TGTGCCAGCAGCTGGGGACAGGGTCACGAGCAGTACTTC | CASSWGQGHEQYF
TRBJ2-7 | NA | TRBV14 | TRBD1 | TGTGCCAGCAGCCAAGTAACAGGGGGCTACGAGCAGTACTTC | CASSQVTGGYEQYF
TRBJ2-5 | NA | TRBV7-9 | NA | TGTGCCAGCAGCGTACAGACTTCTCTTGGGACCCAGTACTTC | CASSVQTSLGTQYF
TRBJ1-6 | NA | TRBV11-3 | NA | TGTGCCAGCAGCCACCTAACCCCAGGTTTGTATAATTCACCCCTCCACTTT | CASSHLTPGLYNSPLHF
TRBJ1-2 | NA | TRBV9 | NA | TGTGCCAGCAGCTACGGGTCCAGGGAGGGGGGCTACACCTTC | CASSYGSREGGYTF
TRBJ1-4 | NA | TRBV5-1 | NA | TGCGCCAGCAGCTCATTGGGTCCGGGGTCTAATGAAAAACTGTTTTTT | CASSSLGPGSNEKLFF
TRBJ2-1 | NA | TRBV2 | TRBD2 | TGTGCCAGCAGTGAAGCGCTAGCGGGCTACAATGAGCAGTTCTTC | CASSEALAGYNEQFF
TRBJ2-3 | NA | TRBV19 | NA | TGTGCCAGTAGTGTTGGGGCAGTGTCAGATACGCAGTATTTT | CASSVGAVSDTQYF
TRBJ1-2 | once | TRBV9 | TRBD1 | TGTGCCAGCAGCGAGACAGGGGGCGATGGCTACACCTTC | CASSETGGDGYTF
TRBJ2-5 | once | TRBV7-9 | TRBD1 | TGTGCCAGCAGCTCTAGGGGGCCGGAGACCCAGTACTTC | CASSSRGPETQYF
TRBJ1-1 | NA | TRBV14 | NA | TGTGCCAGCAGCGTCACAAGAAACACTGAAGCTTTCTTT | CASSVTRNTEAFF
TRBJ1-2 | few | TRBV6-1 | NA | TGTGCCAGCAGTGAAGGTCCCCGGGGAATCTATGGCTACACCTTC | CASSEGPRGIYGYTF
TRBJ2-5 | NA | TRBV9 | NA | TGTGCCAGCAGCGTAGGAATTAGCGCGGCACAAGAGACCCAGTACTTC | CASSVGISAAQETQYF
TRBJ2-1 | NA | TRBV9 | NA | TGTGCCAGCAGCGTAAACAATGAGCAGTTCTTC | CASSVNNEQFF
TRBJ1-2 | NA | TRBV2 | TRBD1 | TGTGCCAGCGGGGGACAGGGGGCCAACTATGGCTACACCTTC | CASGGQGANYGYTF
TRBJ2-2 | NA | TRBV30 | NA | TGTGCCTGGAAAAGTGGACAGCACACCGGGGAGCTGTTTTTT | CAWKSGQHTGELFF
TRBJ2-3 | once | TRBV29-1 | NA | TGCAGCGTTGCTCGAAACCCAGCAAACACAGATACGCAGTATTTT | CSVARNPANTDTQYF
TRBJ1-1 | NA | TRBV19 | TRBD1 | TGTGCCAGTAGCCTGGGACAGATGAACACTGAAGCTTTCTTT | CASSLGQMNTEAFF
TRBJ2-7 | NA | TRBV2 | NA | TGTGCCAGCAGCCCAGGTCTGTACGAGCAGTACTTC | CASSPGLYEQYF
TRBJ2-7 | NA | TRBV19 | NA | TGTGCCAGTAGTGATTTCTTCGAGCAGTACTTC | CASSDFFEQYF
TRBJ2-3 | NA | TRBV29-1 | TRBD2 | TGCAGCGCCGAGCGGGAGACGGATACGCAGTATTTT | CSAERETDTQYF
TRBJ2-7 | NA | TRBV10-3 | TRBD2 | TGTGCCATCAGTGTTTTAGCGGGCTCCTACGAGCAGTACTTC | CAISVLAGSYEQYF
TRBJ2-1 | NA | TRBV28 | TRBD2 | TGTGCCAGCAGCTCAATGCGGGAGAACTCCTACAATGAGCAGTTCTTC | CASSSMRENSYNEQFF
TRBJ1-2 | NA | TRBV28 | TRBD1 | TGTGCCAGCAGTTTAGGAGGGGGCCCCTATGGCTACACCTTC | CASSLGGGPYGYTF
TRBJ2-1 | NA | TRBV6-1 | NA | TGTGCCAGCAGTGAAGGGGGTAGCGGCAACAATGAGCAGTTCTTC | CASSEGGSGNNEQFF
TRBJ1-2 | NA | TRBV10-3 | NA | TGTGCCATCAGTGGCGCCGGCTCTAACTATGGCTACACCTTC | CAISGAGSNYGYTF
TRBJ1-5 | NA | TRBV10-3 | TRBD1 | TGTGCCTCAACGCCCGGGACAGGGGTAAGTCAGCCCCAGCATTTT | CASTPGTGVSQPQHF
TRBJ1-2 | NA | TRBV10-1 | TRBD1 | TGCGCCAGCAGTGCGGACAGGGATTTCAGTGGCTACACCTTC | CASSADRDFSGYTF
TRBJ1-3 | NA | TRBV5-6 | NA | TGTGCCAGCAGCTTAATATCCAGGGACCCTTCTGGAAACACCATATATTTT | CASSLISRDPSGNTIYF
TRBJ2-1 | NA | TRBV5-1 | TRBD2 | TGCGCCAGCGGTAGCGGGAGAACCTACAATGAGCAGTTCTTC | CASGSGRTYNEQFF